The T cell receptor beta chain described here comes from a study of cytomegalovirus exposure and HLA in healthy donors. Study conclusions and caveats: For presence/absence analyses, sequencing depth was assumed to be roughly uniform across donors. The study labeled fewer than 200 TCR beta chains cytomegalovirus-associated. With further analysis later on, most CMV-associated TCR beta chains appeared HLA-restricted.

A multiplex PCR was run with 60 Vbeta primers and 13 Jbeta primers. TCRdb's copy holds only in-frame clones and misses some; the assay was immunoSEQ multiplex PCR. The sample lists around 93,000 clones, 55% to 70% occurring once. V lost 1 base and J lost 0, with 7 bases in between. Germline CDR1 MNHNS, CDR2 SASEGT. The CDR3 consists of 14 residues. About this clone itself: Its antigen is not identified.

Sequenced material: PBMCs. This clonotype was obtained from a boy aged 5-17 years in good health and CMV-seropositive. V usage is TRBV6-1 and J usage is TRBJ2-7, with D hard to call. The CDR3 protein is CASSEVQPSYEQYF. The DNA for the CDR3 is TGTGCCAGCAGTGAAGTACAGCCCTCCTACGAGCAGTACTTC.